This entry concerns a single T cell receptor beta chain. Antigen: not known. This sample is part of a study of cytomegalovirus exposure and HLA in healthy donors. Study-level results: The study dropped some indistinguishable V segments, TRBV6-2 and TRBV6-3 among them. Per a prior analysis, the majority of TCR beta V segments were productive roughly 87% or roughly 30% of the time. The authors listed approximately 150 TCR beta chains as cytomegalovirus-associated.

Use of 60 Vbeta and 13 Jbeta primers characterized the PCR. Per the authors' pipeline: About 11 million of tens of millions of unique TCR beta chains were shared, per a later count. Profiled with immunoSEQ multiplex PCR; TCRdb holds only in-frame clones, not every one. V, J and clone size are taken as reported in that table, and D and trimming were inferred from the DNA itself. The repertoire holds under 150,000 clones, with 70% to 80% as singletons. Germline V gene lookup returns CDR1 SEHNR and CDR2 FQNEAQ (reference sequence). The germline V and J ends were trimmed by 6 bases and 2 bases, with 9 bases remaining between them. The CDR3 consists of 13 residues.

The chain combines TRBV7-9 with TRBJ2-3; tentative D call: TRBD2 (6 bases). What was sequenced was PBMCs. This sequence originates from a woman between 18 and 29 years old in good health and CMV-seronegative. CDR3 in amino acids: CASREGTTDTQYF. The DNA of the CDR3 is TGTGCCAGCAGGGAGGGGACCACAGATACGCAGTATTTT.